This T cell receptor beta chain was retrieved from a study of T cells in Graves' hyperthyroidism and ophthalmopathy (dated by TCRdb to about 2019). Notes on the research overall: Peripheral blood samples were taken at the time of initial diagnosis, prior to any treatment. A discovery cohort of roughly 100 patients, roughly 45 with Graves' ophthalmopathy and about 58 with stable Graves' hyperthyroidism, was used to find distinguishing TCR V-J signatures. Whether ophthalmopathy could be predicted prospectively was tested in an independent validation cohort made up of 18 to 20 hyperthyroidism patients plus 17 patients who later progressed to ophthalmopathy. The approximately 98 discovery patients were randomly divided into training and test sets at a 7:3 ratio. In addition, the study compared T-cell repertoires in thyroid tissue and in blood from five or six Graves' hyperthyroidism patients. After blood sampling, hyperthyroidism patients were treated with methimazole at a starting dose of 30 mg daily, and ophthalmopathy patients were treated with high-dose intravenous methylprednisolone. The paper reports TCR Vbeta CDR3 sequencing of over 120 peripheral blood samples: fewer than 50 ophthalmopathy, some 80 hyperthyroidism and approximately 17 progressor patients.

The TCR beta CDR3 regions were amplified from RNA transcripts. For the first round of RT-PCR on the TCR CDR3, the HTBI primer set was used together with the Qiagen OneStep RT-PCR kit. The libraries were constructed in a second round of multiplex PCR and then size-selected and purified. Paired-end sequencing of the libraries was performed with 100 bp reads on an Illumina HiSeq2000. The study's processing was this. SOAPnuke was used to process the raw data, removing reads that contained adapters or uncalled bases, had a mean Phred below 15, or lacked an exact match to the constant primer or identifier. COPE v1.2.5 was used to merge the high-quality paired reads, and each unique nucleotide sequence was defined as a clonotype. MiTCR v1.1 was used to align clonotypes to the IMGT TRBV, TRBD and TRBJ reference segments. Analysis was restricted to V-J combinations with a frequency above 0.0001, which covered about 99% of repertoires. A TCS score was defined as the ratio between F50 (clonal expansion) and ExV (chaos), using BLOSUM62-based TCRdist between CDR3 peptides within each V-J. Welch's t-statistics and random forest reduced 450 to 600 V-J features to 10 to 15, which were used in a naive Bayes classifier (R e1071). The raw public reads went through TCRdb reprocessing: fastp at Q25, MiXCR clone calling, in-frame beta chains kept. Rows with a matching CDR3 protein are joined into one entry that keeps the most common DNA and genes. The V and J calls reflect TCRdb's pipeline rather than the authors' work. This sample lists nearly 600,000 distinct CDR3 sequences; approximately 15% were detected once. Together, the top ten hold about 6.6% of the sample.

The table lists this clonotype with a few counts. This receptor's antigen is unknown. Base qualities are missing; no much larger clone stands one base away. Trimming removed 0 bases from V and 6 bases from J; the gene matches leave 4 bases unexplained. Its CDR3 holds 16 amino acids, cysteine through phenylalanine. The CDR3 DNA has 48 bases and is translated from base 1. Via the germline V gene (reference sequence), CDR1 is MNHEY and CDR2 SMNVEV. In the ophthalmopathy patients, disease was moderately to severely active, with a Clinical Activity Score of 3 or more, a NOSPECS grade of 4 or more, and a duration of less than 3 months. Exclusion was applied to patients with uncontrolled infections, other autoimmune diseases, pregnancy or lactation. Clinical symptoms, serum thyroxine and TRAb, thyroid ultrasound, and orbital computed tomography formed the basis for the diagnoses. Ficoll-Paque density gradient centrifugation was used to isolate PBMCs from 9.5 to 10 ml of fresh peripheral blood. Total RNA was extracted using Trizol reagent, and RNA quality was assessed on an Agilent 2100 Bioanalyzer.

Points the paper makes about the study in general: Most expanded thyroid clonotypes (frequency above 0.001) were also detected in blood, suggesting blood repertoires may reflect thyroid immune responses. In cross-validation, a model built on a 13 V-J signature told ophthalmopathy apart from stable hyperthyroidism with approximately 91% sensitivity and about 81% specificity, and in testing the same model reached 80%/75%. Sample size was not statistically predetermined, and investigators were not blinded to group allocation. During validation, the model predicted progression to ophthalmopathy a median of around six months ahead of onset, with 70.59% sensitivity and under 85% specificity.

This sequence uses TRBV27 and TRBJ2-1; TRBD2 matches 11 bases in the middle. Sequenced: blood. This sequence originates from a woman between 18 and 30 years old with Graves' ophthalmopathy. The sequence in DNA is TGTGCCAGCAGTTTATCGAGGCTAGCGGGGGGCAATGAGCAGTTCTTC. This encodes CASSLSRLAGGNEQFF.